This T cell receptor beta chain is drawn from a study of cytomegalovirus exposure and HLA in healthy donors. Germline V gives CDR1 SQVTM, CDR2 ANQGSEA. The CDR3 totals 11 residues. The V segment lost 6 bases and the J segment 5 bases; nucleotides outside the gene matches: 3. Primers for the PCR totalled 60 Vbeta and 13 Jbeta. Libraries were prepared by immunoSEQ multiplex PCR; TCRdb keeps only in-frame clonotypes and omits some of them. The sample records under 250,000 clones, about 81% being singletons. Sequenced sample: PBMCs. The chain couples TRBV29-1 to TRBJ1-2; 7 bases are shared with TRBD1. The TCR was taken from a man aged 35-49 years in good health and CMV-seropositive. CDR3 bases: TGCAGCGTAGGGGGACAGTATGGCTACACCTTC. Translating it yields CSVGGQYGYTF.